This T cell receptor (beta chain) was observed in a study of spatial heterogeneity in lung cancer. Study findings and constraints: Mutation tallies in tumors tracked expanded intratumoral alpha and beta TCR counts.

Specified time point: sample taken at primary tumor resection. Regarding this clonotype: What it recognizes is unknown.

Each CDR3 protein gets one entry after TCRdb re-called the 5' RACE reads with MiXCR. The sample carries some 5,000 distinct CDR3 sequences, roughly an eighth recorded once. The germline gives CDR1 SEHNR, CDR2 FQNEAQ (reference sequence). V was pared by 4 bases and J by 5 bases, with 3 bases of the junction left unmatched. CDR3 length: 14 amino acids. Sequenced here: lung tumor tissue, sampled at surgery. This clonotype originated in a male donor with early-stage non-small cell lung cancer. This rearrangement joins TRBV7-9 to TRBJ1-4, with 8 bases matching TRBD1. The CDR3 loop is CASSSRQGNEKLFF. CDR3 DNA: TGTGCCAGCAGCTCACGACAGGGGAATGAAAAACTGTTTTTT.